The T cell receptor beta chain under discussion was sequenced for a study of cytomegalovirus exposure and HLA in healthy donors. Vbeta (60) and Jbeta (13) primers were used in the PCR. Only in-frame clones appear in the TCRdb table, and some are missing; sequencing was by immunoSEQ multiplex PCR. The table has approximately 110,000 clones, over 15% seen once. The CDR3 covers 14 residues. From germline, CDR1 is SGHKS and CDR2 YYEKEE (reference sequence). V lost 3 bases, J lost 1 base, and 3 bases stayed unmatched. This chain connects TRBV5-5 to TRBJ2-5; 7 bases agree with TRBD1. The sample taken for sequencing was PBMCs. This sequence was found in a woman under 30 in good health and CMV-seronegative. This CDR3 reads CASSSQGTQETQYF. The CDR3 DNA reads TGTGCCAGCAGCTCACAGGGGACCCAAGAGACCCAGTACTTC.